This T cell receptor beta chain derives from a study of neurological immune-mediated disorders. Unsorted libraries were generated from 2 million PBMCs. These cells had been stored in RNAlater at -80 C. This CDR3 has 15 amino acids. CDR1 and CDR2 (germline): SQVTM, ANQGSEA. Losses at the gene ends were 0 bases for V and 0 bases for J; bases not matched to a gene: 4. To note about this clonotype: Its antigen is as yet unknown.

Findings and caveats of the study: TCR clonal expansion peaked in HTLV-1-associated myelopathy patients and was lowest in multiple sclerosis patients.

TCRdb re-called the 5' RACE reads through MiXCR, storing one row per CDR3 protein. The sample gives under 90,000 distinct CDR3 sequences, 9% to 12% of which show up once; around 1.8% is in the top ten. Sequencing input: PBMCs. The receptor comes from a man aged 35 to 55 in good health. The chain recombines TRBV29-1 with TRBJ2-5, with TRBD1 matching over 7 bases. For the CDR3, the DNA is TGCAGCGTTGAAGAGGCCAGGGGGTACCAAGAGACCCAGTACTTC. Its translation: CSVEEARGYQETQYF.